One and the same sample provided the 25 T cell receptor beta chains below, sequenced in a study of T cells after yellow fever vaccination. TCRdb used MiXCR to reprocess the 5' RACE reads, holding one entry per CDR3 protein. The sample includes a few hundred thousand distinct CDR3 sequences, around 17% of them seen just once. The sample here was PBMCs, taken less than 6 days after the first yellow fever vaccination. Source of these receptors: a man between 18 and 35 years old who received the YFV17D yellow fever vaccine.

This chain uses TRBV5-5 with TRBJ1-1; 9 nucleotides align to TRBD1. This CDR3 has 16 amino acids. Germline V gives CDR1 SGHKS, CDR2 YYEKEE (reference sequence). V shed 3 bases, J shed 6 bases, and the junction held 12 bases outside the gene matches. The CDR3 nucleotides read TGTGCCAGCAGCTCGGACAGGGGCTCTGCCCGCTCTGAAGCTTTCTTT. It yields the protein CASSSDRGSARSEAFF.

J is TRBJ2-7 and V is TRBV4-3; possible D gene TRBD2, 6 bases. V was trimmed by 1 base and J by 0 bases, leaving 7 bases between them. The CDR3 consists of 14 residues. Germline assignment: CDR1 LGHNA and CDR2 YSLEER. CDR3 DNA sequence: TGCGCCAGCAGCCAAGCCGGGGGCTCCTACGAGCAGTACTTC. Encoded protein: CASSQAGGSYEQYF.

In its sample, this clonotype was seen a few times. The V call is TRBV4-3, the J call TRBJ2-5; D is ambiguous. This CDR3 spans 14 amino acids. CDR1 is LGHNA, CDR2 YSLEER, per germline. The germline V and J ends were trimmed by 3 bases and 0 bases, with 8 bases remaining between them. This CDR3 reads CASSQNRYQETQYF. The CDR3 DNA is TGCGCCAGCAGCCAGAACCGGTACCAAGAGACCCAGTACTTC.

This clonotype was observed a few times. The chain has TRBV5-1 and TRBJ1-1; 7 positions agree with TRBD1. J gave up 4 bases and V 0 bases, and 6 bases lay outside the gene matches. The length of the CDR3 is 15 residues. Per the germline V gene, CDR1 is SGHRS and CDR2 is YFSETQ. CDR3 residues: CASSLVVGGGTEAFF. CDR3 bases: TGCGCCAGCAGCTTGGTGGTAGGGGGCGGCACTGAAGCTTTCTTT.

CDR3 bases: TGTGCCAGTAGTACCCTCAAACTAGCGGGAACATACGGGAATGAGCAGTTCTTC. It codes for CASSTLKLAGTYGNEQFF. V usage is TRBV19 and J usage is TRBJ2-1; 10 bases align to TRBD2. This CDR3 contains 18 residues. CDR1 is LNHDA and CDR2 is SQIVND in the germline V gene (reference sequence). J was trimmed by 7 bases and V by 4 bases; bases with no gene match: 16.

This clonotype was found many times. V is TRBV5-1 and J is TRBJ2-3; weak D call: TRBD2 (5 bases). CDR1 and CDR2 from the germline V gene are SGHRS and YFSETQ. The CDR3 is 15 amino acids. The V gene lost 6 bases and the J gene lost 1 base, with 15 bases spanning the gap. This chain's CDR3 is CASKDGLRGTDTQYF. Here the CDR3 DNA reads TGCGCCAGCAAGGATGGGTTGCGGGGCACAGATACGCAGTATTTT.

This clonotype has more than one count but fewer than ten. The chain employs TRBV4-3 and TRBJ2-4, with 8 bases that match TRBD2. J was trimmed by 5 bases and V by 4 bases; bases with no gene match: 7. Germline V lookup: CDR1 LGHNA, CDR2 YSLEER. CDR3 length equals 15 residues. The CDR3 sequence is CASSLTGGTQNIQYF. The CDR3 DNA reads TGCGCCAGCAGCCTTACGGGGGGGACGCAAAACATTCAGTACTTC.

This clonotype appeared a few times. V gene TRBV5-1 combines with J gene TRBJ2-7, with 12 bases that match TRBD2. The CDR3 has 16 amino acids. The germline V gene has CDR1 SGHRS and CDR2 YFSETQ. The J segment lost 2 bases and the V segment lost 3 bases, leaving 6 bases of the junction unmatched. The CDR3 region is CASSCRPSGGAYEQYV. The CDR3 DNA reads TGCGCCAGCAGCTGCAGACCTAGCGGGGGGGCCTACGAGCAGTACGTC.

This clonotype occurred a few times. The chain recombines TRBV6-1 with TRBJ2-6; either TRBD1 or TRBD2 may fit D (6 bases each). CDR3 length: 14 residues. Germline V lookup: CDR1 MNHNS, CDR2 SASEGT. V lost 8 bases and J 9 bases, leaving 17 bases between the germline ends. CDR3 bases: TGTGCCAGCGGAGAATCGGGGGCTGGCAACGTCCTGACTTTC. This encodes CASGESGAGNVLTF.

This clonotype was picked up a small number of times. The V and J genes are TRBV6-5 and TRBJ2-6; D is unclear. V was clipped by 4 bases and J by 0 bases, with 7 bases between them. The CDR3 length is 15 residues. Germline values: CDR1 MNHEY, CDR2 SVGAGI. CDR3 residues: CASSFLSSGANVLTF. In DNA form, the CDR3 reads TGTGCCAGCAGTTTCCTGAGCTCTGGGGCCAACGTCCTGACTTTC.

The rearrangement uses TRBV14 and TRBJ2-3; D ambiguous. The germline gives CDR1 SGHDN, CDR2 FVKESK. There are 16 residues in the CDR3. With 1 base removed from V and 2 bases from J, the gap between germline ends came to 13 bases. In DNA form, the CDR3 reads TGTGCCAGCAGCCAAGTCCAGCTATCTTACACAGATACGCAGTATTTT. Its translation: CASSQVQLSYTDTQYF.

CDR3 nucleotides: TGTGCCAGCAGCCAAGAACCCTCGGACAGCCCAGATACGCAGTATTTT. This sequence encodes CASSQEPSDSPDTQYF. The V call is TRBV3-1, the J call TRBJ2-3, with TRBD1 as a possible D gene (6 bases). Germline V gives CDR1 LGHDT, CDR2 YNNKEL (reference sequence). Trimming left V 0 bases short and J 4 bases short, with 14 bases between. This CDR3 contains 16 residues.

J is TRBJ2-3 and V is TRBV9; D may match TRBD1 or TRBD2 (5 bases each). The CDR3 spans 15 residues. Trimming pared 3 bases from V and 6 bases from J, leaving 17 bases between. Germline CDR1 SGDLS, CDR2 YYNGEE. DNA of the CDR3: TGTGCCAGCAGCGCGGGACGGTCGTACATGGATACGCAGTATTTT. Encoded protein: CASSAGRSYMDTQYF.

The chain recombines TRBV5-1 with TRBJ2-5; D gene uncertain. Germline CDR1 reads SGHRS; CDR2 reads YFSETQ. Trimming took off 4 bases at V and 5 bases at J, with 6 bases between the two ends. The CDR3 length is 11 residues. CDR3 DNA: TGCGCCAGCAGCCGACTGGAGACCCAGTACTTC. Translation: CASSRLETQYF.

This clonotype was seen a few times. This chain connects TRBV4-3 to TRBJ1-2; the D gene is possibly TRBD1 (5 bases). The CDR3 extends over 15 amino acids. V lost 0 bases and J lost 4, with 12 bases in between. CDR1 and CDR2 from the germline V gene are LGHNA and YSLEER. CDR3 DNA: TGCGCCAGCAGCCAAGATCTGGGGGGTAGCTATGGCTACACCTTC. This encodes CASSQDLGGSYGYTF.

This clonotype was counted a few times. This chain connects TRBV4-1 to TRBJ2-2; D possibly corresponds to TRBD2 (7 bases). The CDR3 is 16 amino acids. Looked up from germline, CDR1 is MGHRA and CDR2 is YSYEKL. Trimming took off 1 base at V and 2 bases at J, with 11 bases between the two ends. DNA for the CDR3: TGCGCCAGCAGCCAAGCGGGGGGACATAACACCGGGGAGCTGTTTTTT. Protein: CASSQAGGHNTGELFF.

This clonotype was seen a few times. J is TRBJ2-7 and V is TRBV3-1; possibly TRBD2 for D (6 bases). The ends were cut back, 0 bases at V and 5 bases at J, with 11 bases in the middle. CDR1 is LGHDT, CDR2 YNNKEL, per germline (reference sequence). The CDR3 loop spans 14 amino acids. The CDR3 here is CASSQDIAVHEQYF. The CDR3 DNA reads TGTGCCAGCAGCCAAGATATAGCGGTCCACGAGCAGTACTTC.

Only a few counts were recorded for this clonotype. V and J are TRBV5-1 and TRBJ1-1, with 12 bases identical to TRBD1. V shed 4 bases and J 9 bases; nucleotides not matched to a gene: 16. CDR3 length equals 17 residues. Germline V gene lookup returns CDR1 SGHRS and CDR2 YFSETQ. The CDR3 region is CASSPGTGGVNPTQAFF. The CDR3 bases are TGCGCCAGCAGCCCAGGGACAGGGGGCGTTAATCCGACTCAAGCTTTCTTT.

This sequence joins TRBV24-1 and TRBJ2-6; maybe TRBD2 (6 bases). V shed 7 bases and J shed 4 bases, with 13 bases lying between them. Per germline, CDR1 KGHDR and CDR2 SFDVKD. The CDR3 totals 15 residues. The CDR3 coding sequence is TGTGCCACCAGCCCGGGAGTGAACGGGGCCAACGTCCTGACTTTC. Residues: CATSPGVNGANVLTF.

DNA for the CDR3: TGTGCCAGCAAATCCAGGTTTTATAGCAATCAGCCCCAGCATTTT. Residues: CASKSRFYSNQPQHF. V gene TRBV7-8 combines with J gene TRBJ1-5, with D uncertain. Germline V lookup: CDR1 SGHVS, CDR2 FQNEAQ. The CDR3 sequence is 15 residues long. V lost 7 bases and J lost 0, with 13 bases in between. Together with reference TRBV7-8 and TRBJ1-5, the CDR3 gives the full variable domain: GAGVSQSPRYKVAKRGQDVALRCDPISGHVSLFWYQQALGQGPEFLTYFQNEAQLDKSGLPSDRFFAERPEGSVSTLKIQRTQQEDSAVYLCASKSRFYSNQPQHFGDGTRLSIL.

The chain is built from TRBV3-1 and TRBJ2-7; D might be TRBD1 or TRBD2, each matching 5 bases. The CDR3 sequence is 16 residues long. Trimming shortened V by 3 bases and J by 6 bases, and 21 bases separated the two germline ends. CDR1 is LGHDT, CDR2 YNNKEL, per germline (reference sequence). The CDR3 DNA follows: TGTGCCAGCAGCCACCGATACTGGCAGGGAGTCGGCGAGCAGTACGTC. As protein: CASSHRYWQGVGEQYV.

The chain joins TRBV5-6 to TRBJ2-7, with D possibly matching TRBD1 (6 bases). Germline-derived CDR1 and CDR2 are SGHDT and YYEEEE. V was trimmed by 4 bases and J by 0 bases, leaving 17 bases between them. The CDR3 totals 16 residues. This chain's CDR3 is CASSELGQPSSYEQYF. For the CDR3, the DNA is TGTGCCAGCAGCGAACTCGGACAGCCGAGCTCCTACGAGCAGTACTTC.

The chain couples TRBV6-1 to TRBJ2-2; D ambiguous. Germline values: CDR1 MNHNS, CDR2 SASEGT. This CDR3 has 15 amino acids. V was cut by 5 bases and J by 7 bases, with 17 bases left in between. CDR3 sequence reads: CASSQVHLSNGELFF. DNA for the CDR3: TGTGCCAGCAGTCAGGTGCACCTCTCAAACGGGGAGCTGTTTTTT.

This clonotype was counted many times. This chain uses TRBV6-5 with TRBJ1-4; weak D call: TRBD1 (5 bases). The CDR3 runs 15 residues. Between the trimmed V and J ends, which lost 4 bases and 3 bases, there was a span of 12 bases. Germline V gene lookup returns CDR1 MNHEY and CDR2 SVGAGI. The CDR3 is CASSSKGDPNEKLFF. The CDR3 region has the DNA TGTGCCAGCAGTTCCAAAGGGGATCCTAATGAAAAACTGTTTTTT.

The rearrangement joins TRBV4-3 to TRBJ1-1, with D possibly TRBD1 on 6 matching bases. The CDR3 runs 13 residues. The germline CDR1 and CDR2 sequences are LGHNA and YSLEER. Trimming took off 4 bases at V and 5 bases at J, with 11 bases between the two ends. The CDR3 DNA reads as TGCGCCAGCAGCCCACTTGACAGGACTGAAGCTTTCTTT. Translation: CASSPLDRTEAFF.